This T cell receptor (beta chain) was retrieved from a study of blood T cell repertoires in COVID-19. Study summary: T cells, B-cell-depleted T cells, or PBMCs provided the cDNA or gDNA that served as material.

From germline, CDR1 is SGDLS and CDR2 YYNGEE. This CDR3 contains 14 residues. The germline V and J ends were trimmed by 3 bases and 7 bases, with 16 bases remaining between them. Study processing details: Estimated nucleated cell counts came from reference gene primer amplification. Repertoires were generated with immunoSEQ multiplex PCR, while TCRdb's copy carries only in-frame clones and drops some. V and J calls and clone size come straight from that table; D and trimming were deduced from the DNA. The sample comprises more than 75,000 clones, more than 75% of which are singletons, and 13% to 15% rests with the top ten.

The chain links TRBV9 to TRBJ2-5; D call uncertain. The sample consisted of peripheral blood. The sequence was obtained from a woman in her 70s with acute or convalescent COVID-19. The CDR3 is CASSAEPAAWTQYF. The CDR3 nucleotides read TGTGCCAGCAGCGCCGAACCCGCCGCGTGGACCCAGTACTTC.